The 16 T cell receptor beta chains listed next were all sequenced from one sample in a study of STAT5B mutations in CD4+ large granular lymphocyte leukemia (dated by TCRdb to between 2021 and 2024). Library preparation employed the immunoSEQ multiplex PCR assay. TCRdb stores this immuneACCESS table with in-frame sequences only. Part of the clones is absent; in the studies checked, under half of the shortfall reflects unresolved V genes, and no reason is known for the rest. The sample table lists 37,000 or so clones, roughly 87% of them with a count of one. Jointly, the top ten make up around 3.5% of the sample. Material for sequencing was CD4+ T cells from blood buffy coats. The receptors stem from a human donor in good health.

CDR3 coding DNA: TGTGCCAGCTCACTTGACAGAAGCAATCAGCCCCAGCATTTT. Protein sequence: CASSLDRSNQPQHF. This chain uses TRBV18 with TRBJ1-5; D perhaps matches TRBD1 (5 bases). Trimming removed 4 bases from V and 1 base from J, with 8 bases in between. The CDR3 spans 14 residues. Germline CDR1 and CDR2: KGHSH and LQKENI.

This clone has only a few counts. The chain carries TRBV4-1 and TRBJ2-7, with 10 bases fitting TRBD2. From germline, CDR1 is MGHRA and CDR2 YSYEKL. CDR3 length: 17 amino acids. Trimming at V came to 3 bases and at J to 1 base, leaving 9 bases not matched to a gene. The CDR3: CASSQPVAGGSSYEQYF. The CDR3 DNA sequence: TGCGCCAGCAGCCAGCCGGTAGCGGGAGGCTCTTCCTACGAGCAGTACTTC.

This chain uses TRBV6-1 with TRBJ1-1; 7 nucleotides align to TRBD1. The V gene end was trimmed by 7 bases and the J gene end by 4 bases; junction bases not matched to a gene: 3. The CDR3 has 12 amino acids. Per the germline V gene, CDR1 is MNHNS and CDR2 is SASEGT. CDR3: CASTGGSTEAFF. CDR3 nucleotides: TGTGCCAGCACAGGGGGAAGCACTGAAGCTTTCTTT.

The chain couples TRBV6-1 to TRBJ2-7; tentative D call: TRBD1 (6 bases). V was cut by 6 bases and J by 0 bases, with 12 bases left in between. In germline, CDR1 is MNHNS, CDR2 SASEGT. This CDR3 has 14 amino acids. The CDR3 here is CASRTGSSSYEQYF. CDR3 nucleotides: TGTGCCAGCAGGACAGGCTCAAGCTCCTACGAGCAGTACTTC.

V and J are TRBV10-3 and TRBJ1-3, with 8 nucleotides matching TRBD1. The CDR3 covers 15 residues. The trim removed 6 bases at V and 0 bases at J, leaving 4 bases unmatched. Germline-derived CDR1 and CDR2 are ENHRY and SYGVKD. In nucleotides, the CDR3 is TGTGCCATCAGCAGAACAGGGGGCTCTGGAAACACCATATATTTT. Its protein is CAISRTGGSGNTIYF.

The V call is TRBV7-9, the J call TRBJ2-5; TRBD1 aligns across 9 bases. Trimming at V came to 1 base and at J to 5 bases, leaving 5 bases not matched to a gene. CDR1 is SEHNR and CDR2 is FQNEAQ in the germline V gene (reference sequence). The CDR3 is 15 amino acids. In nucleotides, the CDR3 is TGTGCCAGCAGCTTAGGGGACAGGGACTTGGAGACCCAGTACTTC. As protein: CASSLGDRDLETQYF.

V gene TRBV18 combines with J gene TRBJ2-1; D is unclear. CDR1 and CDR2 from the germline V gene are KGHSH and LQKENI. The V end was cut by 4 bases, the J end by 0 bases, with 10 bases between. The CDR3 runs 15 residues. CDR3 in DNA: TGTGCCAGCTCACTGAGTTATTCCTCCTACAATGAGCAGTTCTTC. Encoded protein: CASSLSYSSYNEQFF.

This rearrangement joins TRBV7-2 to TRBJ1-1, with no clear D. Germline CDR1 and CDR2: SGHTA and FQGNSA. Trimming took off 5 bases at V and 0 bases at J, with 13 bases between the two ends. The length of the CDR3 is 15 residues. The CDR3 protein is CASSKDGGLNTEAFF. In DNA, the CDR3 is TGTGCCAGCAGCAAGGATGGCGGATTGAACACTGAAGCTTTCTTT.

This chain uses TRBV5-5 with TRBJ1-1, with D perhaps TRBD1 (6 bases). CDR3 length: 14 amino acids. The V end lost 5 bases, the J end lost 4 bases, and 15 bases lay between the germline ends. Germline-derived CDR1 and CDR2 are SGHKS and YYEKEE (reference sequence). The CDR3 protein is CASRQIQGFTEAFF. Here the CDR3 DNA reads TGTGCCAGCAGACAAATACAGGGATTCACTGAAGCTTTCTTT.

In its sample, this clone was seen a few times. The rearrangement joins TRBV7-9 to TRBJ1-5; D not resolved. Trimming stripped 9 bases from V and 0 bases from J, with 9 bases between. This CDR3 has 13 residues. Germline values: CDR1 SEHNR, CDR2 FQNEAQ (reference sequence). The chain's CDR3 is CASTPLSNQPQHF. CDR3 nucleotides: TGTGCCAGTACTCCACTTAGCAATCAGCCCCAGCATTTT.

The chain carries TRBV6-5 and TRBJ1-1; D ambiguous. In germline, CDR1 is MNHEY, CDR2 SVGAGI. CDR3 length: 13 amino acids. The ends were cut back, 6 bases at V and 1 base at J, with 9 bases in the middle. This CDR3 is CASRDHENTEAFF. The CDR3, as DNA: TGTGCCAGCAGAGACCACGAGAACACTGAAGCTTTCTTT.

This chain connects TRBV28 to TRBJ1-5; 7 bases map to TRBD1. J lost 5 bases, V lost 5 bases, and 9 bases had no gene match. Per the germline V gene, CDR1 is MDHEN and CDR2 is SYDVKM. The CDR3 spans 15 residues. CDR3 sequence (DNA): TGTGCCAGCAGTCAACCGCGACAGGGCGATCAGCCCCAGCATTTT. Translated: CASSQPRQGDQPQHF.

V usage is TRBV7-6 and J usage is TRBJ2-7; 7 bases fit TRBD1. There are 14 residues in the CDR3. Germline assignment: CDR1 SGHVS and CDR2 FNYEAQ. J lost 2 bases, V lost 5 bases, and 6 bases had no gene match. Here the CDR3 DNA reads TGTGCCAGCAGCCCCAGGGGGAACCCCTACGAGCAGTACTTC. Translating gives CASSPRGNPYEQYF.

The chain joins TRBV5-1 to TRBJ1-4; 11 nucleotides align to TRBD1. From germline, CDR1 is SGHRS and CDR2 YFSETQ. The CDR3 runs to 19 residues. Trimming removed 1 base from V and 3 bases from J; junction bases left unmatched: 11. The CDR3 region is CASSLIASGTGGSNEKLFF. In nucleotides, the CDR3 is TGCGCCAGCAGCTTGATCGCCTCCGGGACAGGGGGTTCTAATGAAAAACTGTTTTTT.

This chain uses TRBV19 with TRBJ2-1, with 8 bases lining up with TRBD2. Germline-derived CDR1 and CDR2 are LNHDA and SQIVND (reference sequence). This CDR3 has 16 amino acids. The V gene end was trimmed by 5 bases and the J gene end by 8 bases; junction bases not matched to a gene: 14. The CDR3 region is CASSVGTSFLGDEQFF. CDR3 nucleotide sequence: TGTGCCAGTAGTGTTGGGACTAGTTTCCTGGGGGATGAGCAGTTCTTC.

The chain has TRBV5-4 and TRBJ1-5; 8 bases map to TRBD1. The J segment lost 5 bases and the V segment lost 3 bases, leaving 4 bases of the junction unmatched. The CDR3 runs 14 residues. Germline V gene lookup returns CDR1 SGHNT and CDR2 YYREEE (reference sequence). CDR3 nucleotides: TGTGCCAGCAGCTCGGGACAGGCTTATCAGCCCCAGCATTTT. This translates into CASSSGQAYQPQHF.